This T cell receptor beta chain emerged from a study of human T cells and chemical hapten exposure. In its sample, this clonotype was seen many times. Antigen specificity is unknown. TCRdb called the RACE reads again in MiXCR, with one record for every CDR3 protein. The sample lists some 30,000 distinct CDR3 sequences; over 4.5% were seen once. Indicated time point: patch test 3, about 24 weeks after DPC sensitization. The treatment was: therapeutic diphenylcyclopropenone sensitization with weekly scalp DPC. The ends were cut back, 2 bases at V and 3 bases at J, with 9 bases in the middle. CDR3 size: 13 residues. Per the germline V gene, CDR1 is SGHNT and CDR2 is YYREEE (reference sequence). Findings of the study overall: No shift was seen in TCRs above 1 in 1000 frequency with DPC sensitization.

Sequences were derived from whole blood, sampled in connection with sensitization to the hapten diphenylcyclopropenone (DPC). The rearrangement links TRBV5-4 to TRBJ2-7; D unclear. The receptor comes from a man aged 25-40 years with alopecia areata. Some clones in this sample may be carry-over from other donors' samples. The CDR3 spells CASSLSHIYEQYF. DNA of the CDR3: TGTGCCAGCAGCTTATCCCACATCTACGAGCAGTACTTC.